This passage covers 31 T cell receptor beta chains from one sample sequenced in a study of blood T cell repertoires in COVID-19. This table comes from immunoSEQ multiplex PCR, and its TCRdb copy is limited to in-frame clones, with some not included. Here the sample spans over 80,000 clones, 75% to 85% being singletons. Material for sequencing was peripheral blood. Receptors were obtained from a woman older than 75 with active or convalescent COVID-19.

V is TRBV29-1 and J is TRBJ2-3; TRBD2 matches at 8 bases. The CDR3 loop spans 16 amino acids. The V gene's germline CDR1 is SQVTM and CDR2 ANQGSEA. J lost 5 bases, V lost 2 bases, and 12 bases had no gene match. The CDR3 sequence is CSVEPGGGRIRDTQYF. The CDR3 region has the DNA TGCAGCGTTGAACCCGGTGGCGGGAGGATTCGAGATACGCAGTATTTT.

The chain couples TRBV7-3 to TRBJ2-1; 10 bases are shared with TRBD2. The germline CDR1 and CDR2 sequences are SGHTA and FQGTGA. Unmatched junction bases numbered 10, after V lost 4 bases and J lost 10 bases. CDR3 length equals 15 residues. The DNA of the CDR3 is TGTGCCAGCAGCTCCGCTAGCGGGAGAGTAGGAGAGCAGTTCTTC. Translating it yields CASSSASGRVGEQFF.

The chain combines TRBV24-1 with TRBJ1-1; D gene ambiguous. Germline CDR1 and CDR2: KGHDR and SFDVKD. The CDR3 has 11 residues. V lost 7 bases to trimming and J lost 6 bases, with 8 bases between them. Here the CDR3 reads CATREGAEAFF. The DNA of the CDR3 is TGTGCCACCAGGGAGGGTGCTGAAGCTTTCTTT.

Here the CDR3 reads CASSPLPPQISYEQYF. As DNA, the CDR3 is TGTGCCAGCTCACCACTTCCGCCACAGATATCCTACGAGCAGTACTTC. The gene calls are TRBV18 and TRBJ2-7; no firm D call. Trimming pared 1 base from V and 1 base from J, leaving 14 bases between. The germline gives CDR1 KGHSH, CDR2 LQKENI. The CDR3 consists of 16 residues.

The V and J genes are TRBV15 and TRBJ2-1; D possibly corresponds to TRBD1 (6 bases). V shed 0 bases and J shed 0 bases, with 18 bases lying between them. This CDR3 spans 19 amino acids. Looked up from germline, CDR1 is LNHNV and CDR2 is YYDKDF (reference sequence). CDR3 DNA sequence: TGTGCCACCAGCAGAGATGGGAATCAGGGGAAACTCTCCTACAATGAGCAGTTCTTC. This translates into CATSRDGNQGKLSYNEQFF. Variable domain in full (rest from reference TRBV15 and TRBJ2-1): DAMVIQNPRYQVTQFGKPVTLSCSQTLNHNVMYWYQQKSSQAPKLLFHYYDKDFNNEADTPDNFQSRRPNTSFCFLDIRSPGLGDTAMYLCATSRDGNQGKLSYNEQFFGPGTRLTVL.

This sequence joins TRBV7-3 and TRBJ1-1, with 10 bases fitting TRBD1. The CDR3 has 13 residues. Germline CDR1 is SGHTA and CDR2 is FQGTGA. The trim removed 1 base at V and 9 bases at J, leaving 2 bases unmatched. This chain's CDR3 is CASSLRGQGKAFF. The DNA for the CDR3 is TGTGCCAGCAGCTTAAGGGGACAGGGGAAAGCTTTCTTT. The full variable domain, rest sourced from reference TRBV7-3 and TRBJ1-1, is GAGVSQTPSNKVTEKGKYVELRCDPISGHTALYWYRQSLGQGPEFLIYFQGTGAADDSGLPNDRFFAVRPEGSVSTLKIQRTERGDSAVYLCASSLRGQGKAFFGQGTRLTVV.

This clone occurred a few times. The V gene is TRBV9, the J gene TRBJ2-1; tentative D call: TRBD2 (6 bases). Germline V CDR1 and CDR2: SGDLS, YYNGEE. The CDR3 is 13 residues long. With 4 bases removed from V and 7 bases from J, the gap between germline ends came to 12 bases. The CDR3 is CASSQGGENEQFF. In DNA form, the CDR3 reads TGTGCCAGCAGCCAAGGCGGGGAGAATGAGCAGTTCTTC.

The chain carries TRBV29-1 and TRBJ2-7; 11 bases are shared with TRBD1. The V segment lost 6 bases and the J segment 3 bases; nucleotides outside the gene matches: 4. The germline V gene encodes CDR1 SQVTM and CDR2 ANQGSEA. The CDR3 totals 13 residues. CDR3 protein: CSVEGQGGYEQYF. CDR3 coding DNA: TGCAGCGTCGAGGGACAGGGGGGCTACGAGCAGTACTTC.

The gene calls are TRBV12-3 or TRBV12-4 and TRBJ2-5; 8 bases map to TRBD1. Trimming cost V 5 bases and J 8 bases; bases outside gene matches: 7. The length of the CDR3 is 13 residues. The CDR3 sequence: CASSQLDRDTQYF. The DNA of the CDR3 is TGTGCCAGCAGTCAACTGGACAGGGATACCCAGTACTTC.

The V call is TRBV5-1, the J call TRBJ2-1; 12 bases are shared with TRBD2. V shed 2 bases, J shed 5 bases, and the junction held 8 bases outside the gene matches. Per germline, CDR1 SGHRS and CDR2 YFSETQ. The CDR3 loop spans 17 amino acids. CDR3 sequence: CASSLLTSGRTHNEQFF. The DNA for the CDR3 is TGCGCCAGCAGCTTACTCACTAGCGGGAGGACTCACAATGAGCAGTTCTTC.

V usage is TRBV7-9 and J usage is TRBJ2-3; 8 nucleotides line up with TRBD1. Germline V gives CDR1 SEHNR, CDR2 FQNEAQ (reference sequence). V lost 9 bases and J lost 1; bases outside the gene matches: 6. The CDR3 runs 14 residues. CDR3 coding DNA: TGTGCCAGTAGCATGGGACAGGGCACAGATACGCAGTATTTT. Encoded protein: CASSMGQGTDTQYF.

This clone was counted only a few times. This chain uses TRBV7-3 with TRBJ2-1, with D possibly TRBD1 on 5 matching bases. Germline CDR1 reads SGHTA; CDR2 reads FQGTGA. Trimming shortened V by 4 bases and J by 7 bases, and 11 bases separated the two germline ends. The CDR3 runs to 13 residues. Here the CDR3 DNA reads TGTGCCAGCAGCTCCCTTAGGGGAAATGAGCAGTTCTTC. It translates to CASSSLRGNEQFF. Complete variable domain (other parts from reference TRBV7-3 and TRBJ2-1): GAGVSQTPSNKVTEKGKYVELRCDPISGHTALYWYRQSLGQGPEFLIYFQGTGAADDSGLPNDRFFAVRPEGSVSTLKIQRTERGDSAVYLCASSSLRGNEQFFGPGTRLTVL.

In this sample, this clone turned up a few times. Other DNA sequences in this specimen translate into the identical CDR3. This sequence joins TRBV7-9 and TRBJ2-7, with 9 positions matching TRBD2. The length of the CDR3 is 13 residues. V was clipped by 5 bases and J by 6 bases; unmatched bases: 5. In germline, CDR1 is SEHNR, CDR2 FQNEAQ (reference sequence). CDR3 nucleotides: TGTGCCAGCAGCCTGGGACTAGCCGTCGAGCAGTACTTC. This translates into CASSLGLAVEQYF.

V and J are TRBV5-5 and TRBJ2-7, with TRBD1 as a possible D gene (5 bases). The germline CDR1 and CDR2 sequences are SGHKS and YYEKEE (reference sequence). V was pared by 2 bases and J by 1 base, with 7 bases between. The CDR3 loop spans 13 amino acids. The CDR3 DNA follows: TGTGCCAGCAGCTTAGCAGGGTCCTACGAGCAGTACTTC. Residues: CASSLAGSYEQYF.

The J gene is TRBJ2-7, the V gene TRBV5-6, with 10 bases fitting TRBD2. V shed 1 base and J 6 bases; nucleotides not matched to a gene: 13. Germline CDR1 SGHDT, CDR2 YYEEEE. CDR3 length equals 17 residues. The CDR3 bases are TGTGCCAGCAGCTTGATGGTAGCGGGAGGTGTTAGTCCCGAGCAGTACTTC. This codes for CASSLMVAGGVSPEQYF.

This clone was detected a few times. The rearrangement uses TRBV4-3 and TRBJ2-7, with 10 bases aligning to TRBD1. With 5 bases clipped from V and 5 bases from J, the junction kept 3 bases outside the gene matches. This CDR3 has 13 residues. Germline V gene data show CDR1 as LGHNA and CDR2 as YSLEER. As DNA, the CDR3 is TGCGCCAGCAGCTGGGACAGGGGAAACGAGCAGTACTTC. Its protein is CASSWDRGNEQYF.

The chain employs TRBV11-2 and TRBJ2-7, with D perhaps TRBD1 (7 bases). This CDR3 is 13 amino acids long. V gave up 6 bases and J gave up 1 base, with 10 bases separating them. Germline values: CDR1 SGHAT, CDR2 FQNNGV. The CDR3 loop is CASRQGGSYEQYF. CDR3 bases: TGTGCCAGCAGGCAGGGGGGATCCTACGAGCAGTACTTC. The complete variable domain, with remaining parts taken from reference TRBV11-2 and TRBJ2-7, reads EAGVAQSPRYKIIEKRQSVAFWCNPISGHATLYWYQQILGQGPKLLIQFQNNGVVDDSQLPKDRFSAERLKGVDSTLKIQPAKLEDSAVYLCASRQGGSYEQYFGPGTRLTVT.

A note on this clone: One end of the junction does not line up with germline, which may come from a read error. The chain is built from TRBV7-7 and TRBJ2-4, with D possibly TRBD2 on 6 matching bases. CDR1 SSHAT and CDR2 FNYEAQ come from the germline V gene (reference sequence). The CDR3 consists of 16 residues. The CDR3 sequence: CASSLADPKGQNIQYF. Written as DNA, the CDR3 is TGTGCTAGCAGCTTAGCGGACCCTAAGGGGCAAAACATTCAGTACTTC.

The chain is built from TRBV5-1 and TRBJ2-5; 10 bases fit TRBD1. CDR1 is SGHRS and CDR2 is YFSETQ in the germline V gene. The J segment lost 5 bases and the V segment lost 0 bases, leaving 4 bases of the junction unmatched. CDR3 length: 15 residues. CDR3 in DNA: TGCGCCAGCAGCTTGGGAGGGACAGGGGACGAGACCCAGTACTTC. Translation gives CASSLGGTGDETQYF.

The CDR3 loop reads CASSTGQGNSPLHF. CDR3 nucleotide sequence: TGCGCCAGCAGCACGGGACAGGGGAATTCACCCCTCCACTTT. The J gene is TRBJ1-6, the V gene TRBV5-1; 10 bases line up with TRBD1. Trimming removed 4 bases from V and 7 bases from J; junction bases left unmatched: 2. The CDR3 has 14 residues. Germline V gives CDR1 SGHRS, CDR2 YFSETQ.

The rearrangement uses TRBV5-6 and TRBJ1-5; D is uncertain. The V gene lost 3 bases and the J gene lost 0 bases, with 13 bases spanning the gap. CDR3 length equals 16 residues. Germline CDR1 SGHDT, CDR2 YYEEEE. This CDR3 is CASSSKIGGSNQPQHF. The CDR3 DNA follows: TGTGCCAGCAGCTCCAAAATCGGAGGTAGCAATCAGCCCCAGCATTTT.

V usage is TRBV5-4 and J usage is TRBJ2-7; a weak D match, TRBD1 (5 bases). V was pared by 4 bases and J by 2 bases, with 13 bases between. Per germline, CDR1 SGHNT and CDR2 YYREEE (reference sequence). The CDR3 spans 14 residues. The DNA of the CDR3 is TGTGCCAGCAGCAGATCAACAGGAACCTACGAGCAGTACTTC. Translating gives CASSRSTGTYEQYF. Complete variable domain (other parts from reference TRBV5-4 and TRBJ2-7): ETGVTQSPTHLIKTRGQQVTLRCSSQSGHNTVSWYQQALGQGPQFIFQYYREEENGRGNFPPRFSGLQFPNYSSELNVNALELDDSALYLCASSRSTGTYEQYFGPGTRLTVT.

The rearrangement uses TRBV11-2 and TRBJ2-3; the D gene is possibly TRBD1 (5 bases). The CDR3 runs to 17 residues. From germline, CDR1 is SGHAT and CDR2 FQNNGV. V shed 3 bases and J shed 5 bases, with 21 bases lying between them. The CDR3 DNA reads TGTGCCAGCAGCTTGAGACCCGGGCCGCTAGGGGTAGATACGCAGTATTTT. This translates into CASSLRPGPLGVDTQYF.

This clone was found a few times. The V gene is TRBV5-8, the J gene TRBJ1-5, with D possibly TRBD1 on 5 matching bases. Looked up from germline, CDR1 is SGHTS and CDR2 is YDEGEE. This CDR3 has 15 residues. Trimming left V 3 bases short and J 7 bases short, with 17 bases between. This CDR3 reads CASSSGWRSLQPQHF. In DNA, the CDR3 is TGTGCCAGCAGCTCAGGGTGGCGGAGTCTACAGCCCCAGCATTTT. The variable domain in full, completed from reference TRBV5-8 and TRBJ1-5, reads EAGVTQSPTHLIKTRGQQATLRCSPISGHTSVYWYQQALGLGLQFLLWYDEGEERNRGNFPPRFSGRQFPNYSSELNVNALELEDSALYLCASSSGWRSLQPQHFGDGTRLSIL.

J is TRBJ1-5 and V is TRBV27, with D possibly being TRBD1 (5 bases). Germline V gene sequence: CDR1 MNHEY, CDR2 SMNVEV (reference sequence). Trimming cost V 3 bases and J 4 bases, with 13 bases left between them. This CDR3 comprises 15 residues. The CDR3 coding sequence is TGTGCCAGCAGTTTTTCGGGGGTTGGAAATCAGCCCCAGCATTTT. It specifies CASSFSGVGNQPQHF.

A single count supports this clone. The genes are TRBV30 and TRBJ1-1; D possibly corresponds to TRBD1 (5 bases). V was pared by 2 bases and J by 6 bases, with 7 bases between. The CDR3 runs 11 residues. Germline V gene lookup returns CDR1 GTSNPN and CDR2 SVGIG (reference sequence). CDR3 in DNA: TGTGCCTGGAGTTGGGGGGCTGAAGCTTTCTTT. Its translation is CAWSWGAEAFF.

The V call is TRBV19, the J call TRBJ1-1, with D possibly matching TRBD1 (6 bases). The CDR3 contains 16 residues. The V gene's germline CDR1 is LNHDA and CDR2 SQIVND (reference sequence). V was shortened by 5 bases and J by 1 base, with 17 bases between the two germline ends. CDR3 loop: CASSSIFRGKNTEAFF. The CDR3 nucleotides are TGTGCCAGTAGTTCCATATTTAGGGGGAAGAACACTGAAGCTTTCTTT.

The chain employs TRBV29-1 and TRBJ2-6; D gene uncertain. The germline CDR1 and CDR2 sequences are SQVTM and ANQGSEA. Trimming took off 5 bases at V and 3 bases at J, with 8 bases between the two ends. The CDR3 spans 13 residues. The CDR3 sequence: CSVRVVGANVLTF. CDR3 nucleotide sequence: TGCAGCGTTCGGGTGGTTGGGGCCAACGTCCTGACTTTC.

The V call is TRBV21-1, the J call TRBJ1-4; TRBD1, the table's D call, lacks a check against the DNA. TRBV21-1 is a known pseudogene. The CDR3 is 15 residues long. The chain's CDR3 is CASSLQTGSNEKLFF. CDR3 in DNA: TGTGCCAGCAGCCTTCAGACAGGGAGTAATGAAAAACTGTTTTTT.

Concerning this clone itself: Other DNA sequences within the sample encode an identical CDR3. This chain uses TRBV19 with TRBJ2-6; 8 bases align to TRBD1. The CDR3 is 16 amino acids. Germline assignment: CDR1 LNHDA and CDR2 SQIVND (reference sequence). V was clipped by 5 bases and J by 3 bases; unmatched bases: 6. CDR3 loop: CASSRQGAGGANVLTF. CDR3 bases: TGTGCCAGTAGTCGCCAGGGGGCAGGTGGGGCCAACGTCCTGACTTTC.

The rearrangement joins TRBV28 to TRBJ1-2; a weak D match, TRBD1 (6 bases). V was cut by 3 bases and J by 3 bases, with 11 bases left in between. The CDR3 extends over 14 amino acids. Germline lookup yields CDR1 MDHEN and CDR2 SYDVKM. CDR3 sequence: CASSLGGRDYGYTF. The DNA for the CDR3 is TGTGCCAGCAGTTTGGGGGGGCGCGACTATGGCTACACCTTC.